This T cell receptor (beta chain) was recovered during a study of regulatory T cells in long-lasting Graves disease. Study results and limitations: Persistent patients had a count of shared public clonotypes (under 3,000) that exceeded that of new patients (around 910).

There are a few counts of this clonotype. What it binds is unknown. Time point given: newly diagnosed GD, antithyroid drugs for less than 3 months. RNA extracted from PBMCs served as the sequencing template. An endocrinology department in Xi'an, China, recruited the patients. V lost 0 bases and J lost 1, with 15 bases in between. CDR3 size: 17 residues. CDR1 is LGHDT and CDR2 is YNNKEL in the germline V gene (reference sequence). CDR3-region Arm-PCR and iRepertoire HTBI primers produced the TCR beta libraries. MiXCR, run by TCRdb on the multiplex PCR reads, gives a single entry per CDR3 protein. The table has 510,000 or so distinct CDR3 sequences, more than 10% seen once. This same sample was also part of a study on T cells in Graves' hyperthyroidism and ophthalmopathy.

The TCR originated in a young woman with Graves disease. Specimen: peripheral blood mononuclear cells (PBMCs), collected at new diagnosis, from a patient treated with antithyroid drugs. The chain combines TRBV3-1 with TRBJ2-5; no clear D gene. CDR3 sequence: CASSQDRGDLGQETQYF. DNA for the CDR3: TGTGCCAGCAGCCAAGATCGTGGGGATTTAGGCCAAGAGACCCAGTACTTC.